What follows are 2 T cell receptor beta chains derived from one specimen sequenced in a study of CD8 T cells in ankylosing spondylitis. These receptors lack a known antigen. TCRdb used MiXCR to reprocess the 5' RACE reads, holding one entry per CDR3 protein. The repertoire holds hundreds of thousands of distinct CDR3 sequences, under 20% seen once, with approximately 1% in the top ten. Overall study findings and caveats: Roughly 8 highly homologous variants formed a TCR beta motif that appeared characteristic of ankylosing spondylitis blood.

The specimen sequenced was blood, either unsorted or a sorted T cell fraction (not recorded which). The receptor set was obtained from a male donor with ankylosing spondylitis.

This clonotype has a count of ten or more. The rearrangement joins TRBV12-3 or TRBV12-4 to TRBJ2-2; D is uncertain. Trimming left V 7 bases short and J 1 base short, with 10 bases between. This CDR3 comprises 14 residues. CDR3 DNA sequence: TGTGCCAGCACCCGGACGGAGAACACCGGGGAGCTGTTTTTT. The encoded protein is CASTRTENTGELFF.

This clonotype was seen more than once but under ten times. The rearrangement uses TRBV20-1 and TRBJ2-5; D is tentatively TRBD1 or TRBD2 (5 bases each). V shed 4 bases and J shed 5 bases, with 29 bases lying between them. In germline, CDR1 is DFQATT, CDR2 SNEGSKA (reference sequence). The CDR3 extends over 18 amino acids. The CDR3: CSAIYPGFGTPLGETQYF. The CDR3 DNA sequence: TGCAGTGCTATTTACCCGGGATTTGGGACCCCACTCGGGGAGACCCAGTACTTC.